This TCR beta chain was observed in a study of blood T cells in healthy people across ages. General study points: Correlation between TCR beta diversity and naive T cell percentage was strong. Naive CD4+ cell counts and diversity both ran higher in long-lived than in aged donors. With age, beta diversity per million T cells declined roughly linearly, significantly by roughly 40.

On this clonotype: The antigen is unknown.

A second PCR, run for roughly 7 to 11 cycles, used a sample-barcoded 5' primer plus a J-beta primer mix. CDR3-containing paired-end reads numbered at least 2.5 million in each sample. TCRdb independently ran MiXCR on the 5' RACE reads; one entry per CDR3 protein. This table has roughly 800,000 distinct CDR3 sequences, about 62% appearing once. Trimming cost V 1 base and J 0 bases, with 10 bases left between them. Germline V CDR1 and CDR2: LNHNV, YYDKDF (reference sequence). The CDR3 has 16 residues. The chain couples TRBV15 to TRBJ2-4, with a weak D call TRBD2 (7 bases). The TCR was taken from a man younger than 45 in good health. Sequencing input: blood. CDR3 in DNA: TGTGCCACCAGCAGAGGTAGGGGGGGAGCCAAAAACATTCAGTACTTC. It specifies CATSRGRGGAKNIQYF. Drawing the rest from reference TRBV15 and TRBJ2-4, the complete variable domain is DAMVIQNPRYQVTQFGKPVTLSCSQTLNHNVMYWYQQKSSQAPKLLFHYYDKDFNNEADTPDNFQSRRPNTSFCFLDIRSPGLGDTAMYLCATSRGRGGAKNIQYFGAGTRLSVL.